These 11 T cell receptor beta chains were all obtained from the same sample, sequenced in a study of radiotherapy plus CTLA-4 blockade in lung cancer. The assay was immunoSEQ multiplex PCR, and TCRdb's table has in-frame clones only and misses some. Here the sample spans 35,000 to 45,000 clones, 85% to 90% being singletons. The specimen comprised peripheral blood, sampled from a patient treated with radiotherapy plus ipilimumab. Receptors were obtained from a human donor with non-small cell lung cancer who had stable disease on radiotherapy plus ipilimumab.

This rearrangement joins TRBV15 to TRBJ1-2; D ambiguous. Germline CDR1 is LNHNV and CDR2 is YYDKDF (reference sequence). The CDR3 is made up of 12 amino acids. The ends were cut back, 5 bases at V and 4 bases at J, with 8 bases in the middle. DNA of the CDR3: TGTGCCACCAGCCAGGTCTCCTATGGCTACACCTTC. This sequence encodes CATSQVSYGYTF.

The chain couples TRBV2 to TRBJ2-7; D remains unclear. Per germline, CDR1 SNHLY and CDR2 FYNNEI. CDR3 size: 16 residues. Trimming pared 7 bases from V and 2 bases from J, leaving 21 bases between. Here the CDR3 reads CASTAPWPSAPYEQYF. The CDR3 region has the DNA TGTGCCAGCACGGCCCCTTGGCCCAGCGCACCCTACGAGCAGTACTTC.

The chain has TRBV9 and TRBJ2-5, with 7 bases lining up with TRBD2. Per the germline V gene, CDR1 is SGDLS and CDR2 is YYNGEE. V gave up 0 bases and J gave up 2 bases; unmatched junction bases: 7. This CDR3 has 16 residues. Here the CDR3 reads CASSVGIAGLQETQYF. DNA of the CDR3: TGTGCCAGCAGCGTAGGGATAGCGGGCCTACAAGAGACCCAGTACTTC.

The chain joins TRBV18 to TRBJ2-7; D perhaps matches TRBD1 (5 bases). V was trimmed by 5 bases and J by 3 bases, leaving 14 bases between them. This CDR3 has 14 residues. The V gene's germline CDR1 is KGHSH and CDR2 LQKENI. The CDR3 spells CASSMGQEHYEQYF. CDR3 nucleotide sequence: TGTGCCAGCTCAATGGGGCAGGAGCACTACGAGCAGTACTTC.

The rearrangement joins TRBV27 to TRBJ2-2; the D is unclear. There are 12 residues in the CDR3. Germline CDR1 and CDR2: MNHEY and SMNVEV (reference sequence). V lost 5 bases to trimming and J lost 8 bases, with 9 bases between them. This CDR3 reads CASSPYRGELFF. Here the CDR3 DNA reads TGTGCCAGCAGTCCCTATCGGGGGGAGCTGTTTTTT.

A word on this clone: At one boundary the junction diverges from the germline segment, which might be a read error. The rearrangement uses TRBV30 and TRBJ1-2; no reliable D call. The germline CDR1 and CDR2 sequences are GTSNPN and SVGIG (reference sequence). This CDR3 has 11 amino acids. The CDR3 DNA reads TGTGCTTGGACCTCAGGCTATGGCTACACCTTC. Its translation: CAWTSGYGYTF.

The chain employs TRBV19 and TRBJ2-7; TRBD2 matches at 9 bases. The ends lost 4 bases at V and 7 bases at J; junction bases unmatched: 5. Per germline, CDR1 LNHDA and CDR2 SQIVND (reference sequence). The CDR3 has 13 residues. The CDR3 DNA follows: TGTGCCAGTAGTACCTCCCTAGCGGGAGAGCAGTACTTC. Translating gives CASSTSLAGEQYF.

This chain joins TRBV7-2 and TRBJ2-7, with TRBD2 matching over 7 bases. Per germline, CDR1 SGHTA and CDR2 FQGNSA. J lost 3 bases, V lost 5 bases, and 7 bases had no gene match. The CDR3 is made up of 14 amino acids. The CDR3 DNA follows: TGTGCCAGCAGCCCACCGACTAGCCTCTACGAGCAGTACTTC. Protein sequence: CASSPPTSLYEQYF.

The chain couples TRBV4-1 to TRBJ1-2; 12 nucleotides match TRBD1. V lost 2 bases and J lost 5; bases outside the gene matches: 6. There are 16 residues in the CDR3. The V gene's germline CDR1 is MGHRA and CDR2 YSYEKL. CDR3 region: CASSQSRGQGAYGYTF. The CDR3 coding sequence is TGCGCCAGCAGCCAATCGCGGGGACAGGGGGCGTATGGCTACACCTTC.

The rearrangement uses TRBV5-1 and TRBJ2-3; D is undetermined. Trimming took 0 bases from V and 0 from J, leaving 8 bases between them. Germline CDR1 SGHRS, CDR2 YFSETQ. This CDR3 spans 15 amino acids. The CDR3 loop is CASSLDATSTDTQYF. The DNA of the CDR3 is TGCGCCAGCAGCTTGGACGCAACTAGCACAGATACGCAGTATTTT.

This rearrangement joins TRBV4-2 to TRBJ2-5; the D gene is possibly TRBD1 (6 bases). CDR1 and CDR2 from the germline V gene are LGHNA and YNFKEQ. The ends were cut back, 6 bases at V and 1 base at J, with 15 bases in the middle. The CDR3 totals 15 residues. The CDR3 loop is CASSFSGHIQETQYF. The CDR3, as DNA: TGTGCCAGCAGTTTCTCGGGACACATCCAAGAGACCCAGTACTTC.